This entry describes one TCR beta chain. These data belong to a study of CD8+ T cells in alopecia areata. V lost 4 bases and J 0 bases, leaving 13 bases between the germline ends. The CDR3 length is 16 residues. Germline V gives CDR1 SGDLS, CDR2 YYNGEE. Treatment here: oral pan-JAK inhibitor, 5-10 mg twice daily. cDNA prepared by RNA extraction and subsequent reverse transcription served as the template for sequencing. Repertoires were generated with immunoSEQ multiplex PCR, while TCRdb's copy carries only in-frame clones and drops some. There are 200,000 to 250,000 clones in the sample; approximately 72% occur only once, and more than 1% lies in the top ten.

The TCR comes from a human donor with alopecia areata. This specimen was CD4+ T cells sorted from blood, taken at approximately week 44, from a patient treated with tofacitinib. This chain connects TRBV9 to TRBJ2-2; a weak D match, TRBD2 (5 bases). The CDR3 region is CASSQAGRSNTGELFF. Written as DNA, the CDR3 is TGTGCCAGCAGCCAGGCGGGCAGGTCGAACACCGGGGAGCTGTTTTTT.